Below are 3 T cell receptor beta chains sequenced from a single sample in a study of CD8+CD57+ T cells in acquired aplastic anemia (dated by TCRdb to about 2018). Sequencing relied on an Illumina HiSeq 2000. Genomic DNA served as template for TCR beta VDJ combination and CDR3 sequence profiling. TCRdb applied fastp at Q25 and MiXCR to the public reads, then kept only in-frame beta chains. Records with the same CDR3 protein are collapsed into one entry carrying the most frequent genes and DNA. This sample has about 210,000 distinct CDR3 sequences in its table, and over 55% of those were observed once. Around 32% of the sample rests with the top ten. The sequencing sample was made of sorted CD4+, CD8+, or CD8+CD57+ T cells (not recorded which) from PBMCs. The receptors derive from a human donor in good health.

This clonotype was counted many times. The chain carries TRBV5-6 and TRBJ2-3; 10 bases are shared with TRBD1. The length of the CDR3 is 15 residues. Trimming cost V 2 bases and J 6 bases; bases outside gene matches: 6. The germline gives CDR1 SGHDT, CDR2 YYEEEE. The CDR3 sequence is CASSFATGGLDTQYF. DNA for the CDR3: TGTGCCAGCAGCTTCGCGACAGGGGGCCTGGATACGCAGTATTTT.

The chain links TRBV24-1 to TRBJ2-1; D gene uncertain. CDR1 and CDR2 from the germline V gene are KGHDR and SFDVKD. This CDR3 spans 14 amino acids. V lost 5 bases, J lost 7 bases, and 14 bases lay in between. The CDR3 DNA reads TGTGCCACCAGTGGACTGGGGAATGGGAATGAGCAGTTCTTC. This gives the protein CATSGLGNGNEQFF.

The chain recombines TRBV20-1 with TRBJ2-5; perhaps TRBD2 as D (6 bases). V lost 1 base and J lost 7, with 13 bases in between. Germline CDR1 reads DFQATT; CDR2 reads SNEGSKA (reference sequence). This CDR3 has 13 amino acids. Here the CDR3 DNA reads TGCAGTGCTAGAGGCGACACCGGGAGGACCCAGTACTTC. It specifies CSARGDTGRTQYF.